The 26 T cell receptor beta chains below were found in one sample sequenced in a study of T cell responses to AZD1222 COVID-19 vaccine. Method: immunoSEQ multiplex PCR; TCRdb's copy keeps in-frame clones and lacks some. The sample records about 130,000 clones, 80% to 95% being singletons. The sequenced sample was peripheral blood, obtained on day 0 of AZD1222 vaccination. The origin of the receptors is an adult in good health.

V and J are TRBV4-3 and TRBJ2-6; maybe TRBD2 (5 bases). Per germline, CDR1 LGHNA and CDR2 YSLEER. The CDR3 spans 18 residues. V dropped 0 bases and J dropped 0 bases, with 12 bases sitting between them. The chain's CDR3 is CASSQDFGGPSGANVLTF. The CDR3 nucleotides are TGCGCCAGCAGCCAAGATTTTGGCGGGCCCTCTGGGGCCAACGTCCTGACTTTC.

The genes are TRBV13 and TRBJ2-1; 15 bases line up with TRBD2. Per germline, CDR1 PRHDT and CDR2 FYEKMQ (reference sequence). The CDR3 contains 19 residues. V shed 5 bases and J 0 bases; nucleotides not matched to a gene: 8. This CDR3 reads CASSLPGLAGGGSYNEQFF. DNA of the CDR3: TGTGCCAGCAGCCTCCCGGGACTAGCGGGAGGAGGCTCCTACAATGAGCAGTTCTTC.

This chain uses TRBV11-3 with TRBJ2-7; a possible D gene is TRBD1 (6 bases). The V gene lost 5 bases and the J gene lost 0 bases, with 11 bases spanning the gap. The CDR3 contains 14 residues. Per germline, CDR1 SGHNT and CDR2 YENEEA. CDR3 sequence (DNA): TGTGCCAGCAGCCCCCGGGACAACTCCTACGAGCAGTACTTC. It encodes CASSPRDNSYEQYF. The full variable domain, in which reference TRBV11-3 and TRBJ2-7 provide the parts outside the CDR3, is EAGVVQSPRYKIIEKKQPVAFWCNPISGHNTLYWYLQNLGQGPELLIRYENEEAVDDSQLPKDRFSAERLKGVDSTLKIQPAELGDSAVYLCASSPRDNSYEQYFGPGTRLTVT.

The DNA for the CDR3 is TGTGCCAGCAGCTTGAGCGACAATGAGCAGTTCTTC. It specifies CASSLSDNEQFF. This chain uses TRBV11-1 with TRBJ2-1; D gene unclear. CDR1 is SGHAT and CDR2 is FQDESV in the germline V gene (reference sequence). CDR3 length: 12 residues. Trimming shortened V by 3 bases and J by 5 bases, and 5 bases separated the two germline ends.

This chain links TRBV19 with TRBJ2-7; 9 bases align to TRBD1. The CDR3 has 15 residues. The trim removed 6 bases at V and 3 bases at J, leaving 9 bases unmatched. Germline values: CDR1 LNHDA, CDR2 SQIVND (reference sequence). The CDR3 nucleotides are TGTGCCAGTAGGGACCGGGGACAGGGAATCTACGAGCAGTACTTC. Translating gives CASRDRGQGIYEQYF.

The chain uses TRBV5-1 and TRBJ1-2; tentatively, D is TRBD1 (5 bases). Looked up from germline, CDR1 is SGHRS and CDR2 is YFSETQ. The CDR3 is made up of 14 amino acids. Trimming shortened V by 0 bases and J by 7 bases, and 13 bases separated the two germline ends. The CDR3 coding sequence is TGCGCCAGCAGCTTGGAGGGGAGCCGGGCTGGCTACACCTTC. Amino acids: CASSLEGSRAGYTF.

The rearrangement links TRBV20-1 to TRBJ1-6, with a possible D match to TRBD1 (6 bases). The CDR3 sequence is 15 residues long. V lost 3 bases and J 5 bases, leaving 14 bases between the germline ends. Germline CDR1 DFQATT, CDR2 SNEGSKA (reference sequence). CDR3 DNA sequence: TGCAGTGCTAGTCTGGGGACATTAAATAATTCACCCCTCCACTTT. Protein sequence: CSASLGTLNNSPLHF.

The sample holds one count of this clone. The chain links TRBV19 to TRBJ2-2, with 9 bases matching TRBD2. The V and J ends lost 1 base and 3 bases, in that order; junction bases with no gene match: 0. The CDR3 is 15 amino acids. From germline, CDR1 is LNHDA and CDR2 SQIVND (reference sequence). The CDR3 reads CASSIASGDTGELFF. DNA for the CDR3: TGTGCCAGTAGTATAGCTAGCGGGGACACCGGGGAGCTGTTTTTT.

Concerning this clone itself: Within the sample, other DNA sequences also encode this same CDR3. The chain is built from TRBV5-1 and TRBJ2-5; 7 positions agree with TRBD1. The CDR3 is made up of 13 amino acids. Germline V gene data show CDR1 as SGHRS and CDR2 as YFSETQ. After removal of 4 bases from V and 2 bases from J, the junction contained 2 bases not matched to a gene. CDR3 region: CASSKTGQETQYF. For the CDR3, the DNA is TGCGCCAGCAGCAAGACAGGGCAAGAGACCCAGTACTTC.

This clone was counted a few times. V and J are TRBV9 and TRBJ2-3; 10 bases match TRBD2. Germline loops: CDR1 SGDLS, CDR2 YYNGEE. J gave up 3 bases and V 3 bases, and 4 bases lay outside the gene matches. The CDR3 is 15 residues long. CDR3 nucleotide sequence: TGTGCCAGCAGCGATAGCGGGAGGCAGACAGATACGCAGTATTTT. It translates to CASSDSGRQTDTQYF.

The chain's CDR3 is CASSQPGLAGVHEQFF. For the CDR3, the DNA is TGTGCCAGCAGTCAGCCGGGACTAGCGGGAGTACATGAGCAGTTCTTC. The chain couples TRBV28 to TRBJ2-1, with 14 bases identical to TRBD2. The V segment lost 5 bases and the J segment 8 bases; nucleotides outside the gene matches: 8. The germline V gene has CDR1 MDHEN and CDR2 SYDVKM. CDR3 length: 16 residues.

The chain links TRBV4-2 to TRBJ2-1; 8 bases align to TRBD2. CDR3 length equals 15 residues. The V segment lost 6 bases and the J segment 0 bases; nucleotides outside the gene matches: 4. The germline V gene encodes CDR1 LGHNA and CDR2 YNFKEQ. The CDR3 here is CASRAGTSSYNEQFF. Here the CDR3 DNA reads TGTGCCAGCAGGGCCGGGACTAGCTCCTACAATGAGCAGTTCTTC.

The chain is built from TRBV4-3 and TRBJ1-2; D remains unclear. The CDR3 is 14 residues long. V lost 0 bases, J lost 7 bases, and 12 bases lay in between. The germline V gene encodes CDR1 LGHNA and CDR2 YSLEER. CDR3 sequence: CASSQDHVLGGYTF. CDR3 bases: TGCGCCAGCAGCCAAGATCACGTCTTGGGTGGCTACACCTTC.

This clone was seen more than once but under ten times. This chain uses TRBV25-1 with TRBJ2-7; D is possibly TRBD2 (5 bases). The CDR3 has 12 amino acids. Trimming left V 7 bases short and J 2 bases short, with 9 bases between. Germline CDR1 reads MGHDK; CDR2 reads SYGVNS. For the CDR3, the DNA is TGTGCCAGCAAGGAGAGGGCCTACGAGCAGTACTTC. Translated: CASKERAYEQYF.

The rearrangement uses TRBV25-1 and TRBJ2-7; D is possibly TRBD1 or TRBD2 (5 bases each). This CDR3 is 15 amino acids long. The V gene lost 6 bases and the J gene lost 5 bases, with 20 bases spanning the gap. Germline V gene sequence: CDR1 MGHDK, CDR2 SYGVNS. CDR3 sequence reads: CASRAPGAGKNEQYF. The CDR3, as DNA: TGTGCCAGCAGGGCACCCGGGGCAGGGAAAAACGAGCAGTACTTC.

The chain combines TRBV4-2 with TRBJ1-2; 10 bases fit TRBD1. CDR1 is LGHNA and CDR2 is YNFKEQ in the germline V gene. V shed 0 bases and J 2 bases; nucleotides not matched to a gene: 6. This CDR3 contains 17 residues. CDR3 DNA sequence: TGTGCCAGCAGCCAAGAGGTCATGACAGGGGGCAACTATGGCTACACCTTC. This translates into CASSQEVMTGGNYGYTF.

The chain joins TRBV11-2 to TRBJ2-1, with 9 bases fitting TRBD2. J lost 9 bases, V lost 5 bases, and 5 bases had no gene match. This CDR3 contains 13 residues. Germline values: CDR1 SGHAT, CDR2 FQNNGV. CDR3 amino acids: CASSPGAGGEQFF. For the CDR3, the DNA is TGTGCCAGCAGCCCCGGAGCGGGGGGTGAGCAGTTCTTC.

The V and J genes are TRBV5-1 and TRBJ1-3, with a weak D call TRBD1 (5 bases). V lost 0 bases, J lost 3 bases, and 7 bases lay in between. Germline loops: CDR1 SGHRS, CDR2 YFSETQ. The CDR3 extends over 14 amino acids. CDR3: CASSLAGIGNTIYF. CDR3 DNA sequence: TGCGCCAGCAGCTTGGCAGGGATTGGAAACACCATATATTTT.

Notes on this clone: A read error may account for a junction end that differs from germline. The chain couples TRBV24-1 to TRBJ1-5, with D unresolved. The CDR3 consists of 14 residues. Germline CDR1 is KGHDR and CDR2 is SFDVKD. CDR3 in amino acids: CATSDFGRNRPQHF. The CDR3, as DNA: TGTGCCACCAGTGATTTTGGCAGGAATCGGCCCCAGCATTTT.

The J gene is TRBJ1-6, the V gene TRBV5-6, with D unresolved. V shed 8 bases and J shed 9 bases, with 15 bases lying between them. Germline-derived CDR1 and CDR2 are SGHDT and YYEEEE. This CDR3 contains 13 residues. The CDR3 loop is CASNRERGSPLHF. The CDR3 coding sequence is TGTGCCAGTAACCGGGAGCGGGGTTCACCCCTCCACTTT.

The chain links TRBV28 to TRBJ1-3; 8 positions agree with TRBD1. This CDR3 region has 13 residues. After removal of 10 bases from V and 8 bases from J, the junction contained 10 bases not matched to a gene. From germline, CDR1 is MDHEN and CDR2 SYDVKM. CDR3 loop: CATQGAKGDTIYF. DNA for the CDR3: TGTGCCACCCAGGGGGCGAAAGGTGACACCATATATTTT.

This rearrangement joins TRBV4-2 to TRBJ1-2, with D hard to call. The CDR3 loop spans 15 amino acids. Trimming took off 1 base at V and 2 bases at J, with 11 bases between the two ends. CDR1 and CDR2 from the germline V gene are LGHNA and YNFKEQ. CDR3 coding DNA: TGTGCCAGCAGCCAAGGTCATCCGGGGAACTATGGCTACACCTTC. Residues: CASSQGHPGNYGYTF.

V usage is TRBV15 and J usage is TRBJ1-5; D may be TRBD1 (6 bases). CDR1 and CDR2 (germline): LNHNV, YYDKDF (reference sequence). This CDR3 is 16 amino acids long. Trimming took off 8 bases at V and 3 bases at J, with 20 bases between the two ends. Written as DNA, the CDR3 is TGTGCCACCGGACACACCGGGGGGGCCTACAATCAGCCCCAGCATTTT. The encoded protein is CATGHTGGAYNQPQHF.

The chain has TRBV2 and TRBJ1-6, with 9 bases fitting TRBD1. The CDR3 consists of 15 residues. Germline CDR1 reads SNHLY; CDR2 reads FYNNEI. After removal of 10 bases from V and 7 bases from J, the junction contained 11 bases not matched to a gene. The CDR3, as DNA: TGTGCCACCCCCGGCGGGACAGGGCCAAATTCACCCCTCCACTTT. Protein sequence: CATPGGTGPNSPLHF.

The rearrangement links TRBV7-3 to TRBJ2-3; D is undetermined. Germline assignment: CDR1 SGHTA and CDR2 FQGTGA. This CDR3 contains 14 residues. Trimming took 2 bases from V and 5 from J, leaving 11 bases between them. This CDR3 reads CASSLRQSVDTQYF. The CDR3 nucleotides are TGTGCCAGCAGCTTACGGCAGTCCGTAGATACGCAGTATTTT.

The J gene is TRBJ1-2, the V gene TRBV29-1, with 8 bases lining up with TRBD1. Looked up from germline, CDR1 is SQVTM and CDR2 is ANQGSEA. This CDR3 is built from 11 residues. Trimming took 7 bases from V and 3 from J; bases not matched to a gene: 1. The CDR3: CSAGQDYGYTF. CDR3 DNA: TGCAGCGCGGGACAGGACTATGGCTACACCTTC.